Reported below is one T cell receptor beta chain. What it binds is unknown. This record comes from a study of T cell responses to AZD1222 COVID-19 vaccine. Study-wide findings and caveats: Seropositive at baseline were only a handful of AZD1222 recipients. Clonal diversity may have been underestimated in mostly white British donors.

The CDR3 runs 13 residues. V was cut by 2 bases and J by 5 bases, with 9 bases left in between. Germline CDR1 is SGHNT and CDR2 is YENEEA. Using immunoSEQ multiplex PCR, the repertoire was profiled, and TCRdb retains in-frame clones only, with some absent. Among approximately 120,000 clones listed, 93% were seen once. The chain carries TRBV11-3 and TRBJ1-1; unclear D gene. The sequencing here drew on peripheral blood, taken on day 0 of AZD1222 vaccination. The origin of this receptor is an adult in good health. CDR3 nucleotides: TGTGCCAGCAGCTTATCTGGGGTGACTGAAGCTTTCTTT. It specifies CASSLSGVTEAFF.